The entry below describes one T cell receptor (beta chain). Its antigen is unknown. One base away there is no much larger clone; base qualities are not given. The library came from PCR. The data were produced on an Illumina HiSeq 2500. To normalize quantification of the TCRbeta repertoire, the TCR libraries were built with molecular barcoding that relied on unique molecular identifiers. The public reads were run again by TCRdb, first through fastp at Q25 and then through MiXCR, and only productive beta chains were kept. Rows with a matching CDR3 protein are joined into one entry that keeps the most common DNA and genes. Within this sample are some 220,000 distinct CDR3 sequences, with approximately 9.5% of them counted one time only. The ten largest clones represent 5.5% to 8% of the sample. The data were obtained in a study of T-cell reconstitution after alpha-beta-depleted transplantation in children (dated by TCRdb to 2015 to 2016). Regarding the complete study: Using TCR repertoire profiling, the study quantitatively followed how T-cell immune reconstitution unfolded in children after TCRalphabeta/CD19-depleted allogeneic hematopoietic cell transplantation.

The CDR3 measures 19 amino acids from cysteine to phenylalanine. The retained sequence is limited to the CDR3, 57 bases, with the frame set at the first base. The CDR1 and CDR2 encoded by the germline V gene are SGHAT and FQNNGV. Ends trimmed: V by 2 bases, J by 4 bases; bases unmatched to a gene: 16. The sequence is built from TRBV11-2 and TRBJ2-1, with 8 middle bases fitting TRBD2. The source was PBMCs from the stem cell graft donor, collected from the stem cell graft. The sequence came from a human donor who donated a stem cell graft to a child with acute lymphoblastic leukemia. The bases are TGTGCCAGCAGCTTAAGATGGGCTAGGGCGGGGGGTGATTACAATGAGCAGTTCTTC. This codes for CASSLRWARAGGDYNEQFF.